These 19 T cell receptor beta chains share one sample of origin, sequenced in a study of blood T cells in healthy people across ages. A second PCR of about 7 to 11 cycles used a sample-barcoded 5' primer and a J-beta primer mix. TCRdb reanalysed the 5' RACE reads using MiXCR and keeps one entry per CDR3 protein. The repertoire has over 1.5 million distinct CDR3 sequences, roughly 52% of them found once; the top ten carry approximately 2.1%. The sample consisted of blood. The receptors originated from a woman aged 40 to 50 in good health.

The table lists this clonotype with a few counts. The chain joins TRBV27 to TRBJ1-2, with D possibly matching TRBD1 (5 bases). The V and J ends lost 8 bases and 6 bases respectively, with 13 bases between them. The CDR3 has 12 amino acids. Germline V lookup: CDR1 MNHEY, CDR2 SMNVEV (reference sequence). CDR3 nucleotide sequence: TGTGCCAGCCGGAAGGGGATCGATGGCTACACCTTC. This gives the protein CASRKGIDGYTF.

The chain carries TRBV4-1 and TRBJ1-5, with 7 bases fitting TRBD1. CDR1 and CDR2 (germline): MGHRA, YSYEKL. The CDR3 is made up of 18 amino acids. V gave up 0 bases and J gave up 0 bases; unmatched junction bases: 8. The CDR3 loop reads CASSQDHPGQLSNQPQHF. Written as DNA, the CDR3 is TGCGCCAGCAGCCAAGATCACCCGGGACAGCTTAGCAATCAGCCCCAGCATTTT.

The chain carries TRBV7-9 and TRBJ2-1; 13 nucleotides line up with TRBD2. The CDR3 consists of 16 residues. After removal of 2 bases from V and 5 bases from J, the junction contained 3 bases not matched to a gene. CDR1 and CDR2 from the germline V gene are SEHNR and FQNEAQ (reference sequence). The chain's CDR3 is CASSLTGLAGDNEQFF. In nucleotides, the CDR3 is TGTGCCAGCAGCTTAACCGGACTAGCGGGGGACAATGAGCAGTTCTTC.

The chain joins TRBV5-1 to TRBJ2-3, with 9 bases fitting TRBD1. Germline V gene sequence: CDR1 SGHRS, CDR2 YFSETQ. V was clipped by 4 bases and J by 1 base; unmatched bases: 7. The length of the CDR3 is 16 residues. CDR3 nucleotides: TGCGCCAGCAGCAGGGGACAGGGAGGAGGCACAGATACGCAGTATTTT. This codes for CASSRGQGGGTDTQYF. Full variable domain (missing parts from reference TRBV5-1 and TRBJ2-3): KAGVTQTPRYLIKTRGQQVTLSCSPISGHRSVSWYQQTPGQGLQFLFEYFSETQRNKGNFPGRFSGRQFSNSRSEMNVSTLELGDSALYLCASSRGQGGGTDTQYFGPGTRLTVL.

The rearrangement links TRBV5-1 to TRBJ2-1, with 14 positions matching TRBD2. The J call is in doubt because the DNA end fits TRBJ2-7 better. Germline CDR1 and CDR2: SGHRS and YFSETQ. The CDR3 sequence is 17 residues long. The CDR3 protein is CASSLGLAGASYNGQYF. DNA for the CDR3: TGCGCCAGCAGCCTGGGACTAGCGGGGGCCTCCTACAATGGGCAGTACTTC.

This chain joins TRBV7-9 and TRBJ1-2; D is uncertain. In germline, CDR1 is SEHNR, CDR2 FQNEAQ (reference sequence). This CDR3 contains 14 residues. The V end lost 8 bases, the J end lost 5 bases, and 18 bases lay between the germline ends. The CDR3 DNA reads as TGTGCCAGCGGGAAGTCGGTGGGTTCTTATGGCTACACCTTC. It translates to CASGKSVGSYGYTF.

The genes are TRBV28 and TRBJ1-1, with D possibly matching TRBD1 (5 bases). CDR3 size: 11 residues. CDR1 MDHEN and CDR2 SYDVKM come from the germline V gene. V lost 8 bases, J lost 6 bases, and 10 bases lay in between. CDR3 amino acids: CASGTPAEAFF. In DNA form, the CDR3 reads TGTGCCAGCGGGACCCCCGCTGAAGCTTTCTTT.

This clonotype was counted between two and nine times. V and J are TRBV7-8 and TRBJ2-7; D not certain. Per germline, CDR1 SGHVS and CDR2 FQNEAQ. Trimming took off 0 bases at V and 1 base at J, with 7 bases between the two ends. CDR3 size: 14 residues. The CDR3 here is CASSLAEYSYEQYF. The DNA of the CDR3 is TGTGCCAGCAGCTTAGCGGAGTATTCCTACGAGCAGTACTTC.

The DNA of the CDR3 is TGCAGCGTTGAAGATACAGGGTTGGGAAATCAGCCCCAGCATTTT. Encoded protein: CSVEDTGLGNQPQHF. V and J are TRBV29-1 and TRBJ1-5, with D possibly being TRBD1 (6 bases). Trimming removed 0 bases from V and 4 bases from J, with 13 bases in between. CDR1 and CDR2 (germline): SQVTM, ANQGSEA. CDR3 size: 15 residues.

The V and J genes are TRBV6-1 and TRBJ2-6; no clear D. V was trimmed by 9 bases and J by 0 bases, leaving 12 bases between them. The CDR3 loop spans 15 amino acids. Germline CDR1 is MNHNS and CDR2 is SASEGT. DNA of the CDR3: TGTGCCAGTCAACCCAAGATCTCTGGGGCCAACGTCCTGACTTTC. Residues: CASQPKISGANVLTF.

This clonotype has only a few counts. CDR3 bases: TGTGCCAGCAGTGTTGGTGCCAGGGGTGAGACCCAGTACTTC. As protein: CASSVGARGETQYF. This chain uses TRBV12-3 or TRBV12-4 with TRBJ2-5, with D possibly matching TRBD1 (6 bases). V was clipped by 5 bases and J by 5 bases, with 15 bases between them. The CDR3 covers 14 residues.

This chain links TRBV29-1 with TRBJ1-1; 7 nucleotides align to TRBD1. The junction had 11 bases not matched to a gene; V was cut back by 7 bases and J by 6 bases. Per the germline V gene, CDR1 is SQVTM and CDR2 is ANQGSEA. The length of the CDR3 is 13 residues. The CDR3 is CSARQGTNAEAFF. The DNA for the CDR3 is TGCAGCGCCCGACAGGGTACTAACGCTGAAGCTTTCTTT.

The chain joins TRBV7-2 to TRBJ2-1, with 8 bases lining up with TRBD2. The germline V gene has CDR1 SGHTA and CDR2 FQGNSA. The V and J ends lost 1 base and 7 bases, in that order; junction bases with no gene match: 6. This CDR3 spans 15 amino acids. CDR3 amino acids: CASSLERGGGNEQFF. The CDR3 DNA is TGTGCCAGCAGCTTAGAACGGGGGGGCGGGAATGAGCAGTTCTTC.

J is TRBJ2-7 and V is TRBV7-2, with TRBD2 matching 11 bases. The CDR3 length is 16 residues. V gave up 1 base and J gave up 1 base; unmatched junction bases: 3. Per the germline V gene, CDR1 is SGHTA and CDR2 is FQGNSA. This CDR3 is CASSLVGTSGSYEQYF. DNA for the CDR3: TGTGCCAGCAGCTTAGTAGGGACTAGCGGATCCTACGAGCAGTACTTC.

This clonotype has only a few counts. This chain links TRBV11-2 with TRBJ2-5, with D unclear. V gave up 1 base and J gave up 1 base, with 13 bases separating them. The CDR3 sequence is 16 residues long. Germline V gene lookup returns CDR1 SGHAT and CDR2 FQNNGV. CDR3 residues: CASSLARVPSQETQYF. The CDR3 bases are TGTGCCAGCAGCTTAGCCCGGGTTCCAAGCCAAGAGACCCAGTACTTC.

The V call is TRBV6-5, the J call TRBJ1-2; D not resolved. V gave up 5 bases and J gave up 2 bases, with 12 bases separating them. CDR3 length: 14 residues. CDR1 is MNHEY and CDR2 is SVGAGI in the germline V gene. The CDR3 DNA sequence: TGTGCCAGCAGTCGATTAGGGCAGAACTATGGCTACACCTTC. As protein: CASSRLGQNYGYTF.

This chain uses TRBV28 with TRBJ1-6; 7 bases are shared with TRBD1. Germline-derived CDR1 and CDR2 are MDHEN and SYDVKM. V dropped 11 bases and J dropped 7; count of bases not matched to a gene: 11. This CDR3 comprises 14 residues. DNA of the CDR3: TGTGCCGGACGGGACGAGACAGGGAATTCACCCCTCCACTTT. Translation: CAGRDETGNSPLHF.

This sequence joins TRBV3-1 and TRBJ2-7; a possible D gene is TRBD1 (5 bases). The CDR3 length is 16 residues. Germline CDR1 is LGHDT and CDR2 is YNNKEL (reference sequence). V gave up 0 bases and J gave up 7 bases, with 19 bases separating them. The CDR3 loop is CASSQDTGPGPGEQYF. As DNA, the CDR3 is TGTGCCAGCAGCCAAGACACAGGACCCGGACCAGGGGAGCAGTACTTC.

A remark on this clonotype: One junction end disagrees with the germline gene, perhaps due to a read error. The V and J genes are TRBV11-2 and TRBJ2-5, with 10 bases fitting TRBD1. The CDR3 loop spans 15 amino acids. The V gene's germline CDR1 is SGHAT and CDR2 FQNNGV. CDR3 residues: CASRHGTGVQEAQYF. The CDR3 bases are TGTGCCAGCAGGCACGGGACAGGGGTCCAAGAGGCCCAGTACTTC.